This T cell receptor (beta chain) derives from a study of identical twins. Trimming cost V 0 bases and J 0 bases, with 9 bases left between them. The CDR3 contains 17 residues. The germline V gene encodes CDR1 MNHEY and CDR2 SVGAGI. Template switching created a universal primer site, and the cDNA included unique molecular identifiers. TCRdb recomputed calls from the 5' RACE reads with MiXCR, one row per CDR3 protein. The table has roughly 500,000 distinct CDR3 sequences, 22% seen once; the top ten hold under 0.95%. A further study also used this sample, focusing on T cells expressing NK-cell markers. As reported in that work: Repertoire data for TCR beta were derived from sorted T cells (CD3+CD56+NKG2C+, CD3+CD56+NKG2C- and CD3+CD56-NKG2C+). Sorting in several experiments was restricted by an anti-gamma-delta TCR antibody to alpha-beta TCR T cells. Unclear, still, was the HCMV specificity of the expanded NKG2C+ T cell clones.

The chain links TRBV6-5 to TRBJ1-6; D ambiguous. This sequence originates from a woman aged 18-30 years in good health. Sample: CD4+ T cells sorted from blood. CDR3 nucleotides: TGTGCCAGCAGTTACTCGGTCAGGAGCTCCTATAATTCACCCCTCCACTTT. It yields the protein CASSYSVRSSYNSPLHF.